This T cell receptor (beta chain) comes out of a study of T-cell reconstitution after alpha-beta-depleted transplantation in children. Findings and limits, study-wide: Some patients' high day-60 TCRbeta diversity was traced to surviving recipient T cells and thymic progenitors. One year after transplant, T-cell counts and diversity came mostly from newly produced T cells. As was reported, about two months after transplant, alpha-beta T cells came from several hundred expanded graft clones.

Unique molecular identifiers were incorporated during preparation of the TCRbeta library. MiXCR was run by TCRdb on the PCR reads, yielding one entry per CDR3 protein. The profile shows fewer than 700,000 distinct CDR3 sequences, over 10% of them singletons. V was clipped by 5 bases and J by 7 bases, with 15 bases between them. The CDR3 consists of 14 residues. Germline V gives CDR1 MNHEY, CDR2 SVGEGT. This clonotype was counted many times. Its target is not known. The receptor's source is a male patient aged 5 to 17 who had a stem cell transplant for acute myeloid leukemia, so the T cells may come from the graft donor. The chain uses TRBV6-2 or TRBV6-3 and TRBJ2-1, with D unclear. This material consisted of PBMCs, mostly from graft donor cells, taken 360 days after TCRalphabeta/CD19-depleted stem cell transplant. This chain's CDR3 is CASSPPFLQNEQFF. CDR3 nucleotide sequence: TGTGCCAGCAGTCCCCCTTTCTTACAAAATGAGCAGTTCTTC.